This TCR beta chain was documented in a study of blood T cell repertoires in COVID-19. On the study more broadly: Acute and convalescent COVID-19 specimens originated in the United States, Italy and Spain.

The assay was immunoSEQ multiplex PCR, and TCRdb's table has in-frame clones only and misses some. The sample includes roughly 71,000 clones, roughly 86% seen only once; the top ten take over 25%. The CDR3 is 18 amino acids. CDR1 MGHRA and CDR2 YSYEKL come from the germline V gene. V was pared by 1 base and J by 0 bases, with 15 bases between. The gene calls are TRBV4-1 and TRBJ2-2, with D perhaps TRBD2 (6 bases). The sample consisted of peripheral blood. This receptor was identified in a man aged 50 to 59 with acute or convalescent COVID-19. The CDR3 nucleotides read TGCGCCAGCAGCCAAGGGGGGGTGGGAACTACGAACACCGGGGAGCTGTTTTTT. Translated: CASSQGGVGTTNTGELFF.